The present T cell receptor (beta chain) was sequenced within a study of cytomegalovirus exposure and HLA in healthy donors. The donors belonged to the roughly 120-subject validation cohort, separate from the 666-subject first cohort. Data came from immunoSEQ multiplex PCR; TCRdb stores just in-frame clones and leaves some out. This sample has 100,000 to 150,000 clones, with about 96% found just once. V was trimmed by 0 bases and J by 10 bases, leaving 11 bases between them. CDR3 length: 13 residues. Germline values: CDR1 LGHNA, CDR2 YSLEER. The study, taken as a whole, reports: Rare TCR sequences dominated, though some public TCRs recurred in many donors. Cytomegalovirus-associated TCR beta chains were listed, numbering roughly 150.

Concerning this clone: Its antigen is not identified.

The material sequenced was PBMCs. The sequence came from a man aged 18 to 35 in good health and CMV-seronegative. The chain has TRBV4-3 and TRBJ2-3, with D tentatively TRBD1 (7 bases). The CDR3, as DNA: TGCGCCAGCAGCCAAGATAGGAGGGGGCCGCAGTATTTT. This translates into CASSQDRRGPQYF.